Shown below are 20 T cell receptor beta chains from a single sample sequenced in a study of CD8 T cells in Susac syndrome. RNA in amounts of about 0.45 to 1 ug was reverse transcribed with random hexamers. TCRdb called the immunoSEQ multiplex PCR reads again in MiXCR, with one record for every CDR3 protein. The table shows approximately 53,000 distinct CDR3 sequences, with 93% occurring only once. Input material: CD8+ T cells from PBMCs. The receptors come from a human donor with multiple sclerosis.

In DNA, the CDR3 is TGTGCCAGCAGCGCCTTGAACACCGGGGAGCTGTTTTTT. Translation gives CASSALNTGELFF. The chain has TRBV9 and TRBJ2-2; D remains unclear. CDR3 length equals 13 residues. Per germline, CDR1 SGDLS and CDR2 YYNGEE. V lost 3 bases and J lost 1, with 4 bases in between.

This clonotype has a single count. This CDR3 reads CAWSALRGYTF. CDR3 bases: TGTGCCTGGAGTGCACTGCGGGGCTACACCTTC. The chain uses TRBV30 and TRBJ1-2, with no clear D. Germline V lookup: CDR1 GTSNPN, CDR2 SVGIG (reference sequence). The CDR3 consists of 11 residues. V was shortened by 1 base and J by 8 bases, with 8 bases between the two germline ends. Filled out from reference TRBV30 and TRBJ1-2, the complete variable domain reads SQTIHQWPATLVQPVGSPLSLECTVEGTSNPNLYWYRQAAGRGLQLLFYSVGIGQISSEVPQNLSASRPQDRQFILSSKKLLLSDSGFYLCAWSALRGYTFGSGTRLTVV.

DNA of the CDR3: TGTGCCAGCAGCTTAGGCCCCGGGGCAGGGGGCGGGATACACGAGCAGTACTTC. Its translation: CASSLGPGAGGGIHEQYF. This rearrangement joins TRBV13 to TRBJ2-7; 8 bases agree with TRBD1. Trimming took 0 bases from V and 5 from J; bases not matched to a gene: 15. CDR3 length equals 18 residues. Germline V gives CDR1 PRHDT, CDR2 FYEKMQ (reference sequence).

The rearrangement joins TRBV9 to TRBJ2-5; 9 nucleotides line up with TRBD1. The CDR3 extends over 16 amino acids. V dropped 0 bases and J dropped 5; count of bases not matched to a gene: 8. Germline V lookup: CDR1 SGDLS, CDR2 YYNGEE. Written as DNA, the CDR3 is TGTGCCAGCAGCGTAGAGAGGACAGGGGATTCGGAGACCCAGTACTTC. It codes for CASSVERTGDSETQYF. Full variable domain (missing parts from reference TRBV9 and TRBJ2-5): DSGVTQTPKHLITATGQRVTLRCSPRSGDLSVYWYQQSLDQGLQFLIQYYNGEERAKGNILERFSAQQFPDLHSELNLSSLELGDSALYFCASSVERTGDSETQYFGPGTRLLVL.

The CDR3 here is CASSEVAGGQETQYF. For the CDR3, the DNA is TGTGCCAGCAGTGAAGTAGCGGGGGGGCAGGAGACCCAGTACTTC. The chain employs TRBV6-1 and TRBJ2-5; 11 bases match TRBD2. J lost 5 bases, V lost 1 base, and 3 bases had no gene match. Germline CDR1 and CDR2: MNHNS and SASEGT. This CDR3 has 15 amino acids.

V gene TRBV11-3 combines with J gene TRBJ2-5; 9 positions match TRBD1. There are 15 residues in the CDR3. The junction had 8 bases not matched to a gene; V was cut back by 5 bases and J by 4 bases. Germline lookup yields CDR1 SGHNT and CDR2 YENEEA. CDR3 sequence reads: CASSEAGTGRETQYF. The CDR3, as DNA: TGTGCCAGCAGCGAAGCGGGGACAGGGAGAGAGACCCAGTACTTC.

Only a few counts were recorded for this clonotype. The CDR3 nucleotides read TGCAGTGCTCCTCGGGGTCCCTACGAGCAGTACTTC. It specifies CSAPRGPYEQYF. The chain employs TRBV20-1 and TRBJ2-7; D may be TRBD2 (5 bases). This CDR3 comprises 12 residues. V gave up 5 bases and J gave up 2 bases, with 10 bases separating them. Germline lookup yields CDR1 DFQATT and CDR2 SNEGSKA (reference sequence).

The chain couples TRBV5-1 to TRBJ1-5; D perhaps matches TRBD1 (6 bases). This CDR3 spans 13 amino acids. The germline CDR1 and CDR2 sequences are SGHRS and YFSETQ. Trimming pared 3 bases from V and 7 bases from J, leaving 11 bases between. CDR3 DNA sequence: TGCGCCAGCAGCTGGGGGGGCGGCCAGCCCCAGCATTTT. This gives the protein CASSWGGGQPQHF.

Here the CDR3 reads CASSPGFSYEQYF. CDR3 bases: TGTGCCAGCAGTCCCGGTTTTTCCTACGAGCAGTACTTC. The chain uses TRBV6-2 or TRBV6-3 and TRBJ2-7; the D is unclear. This CDR3 comprises 13 residues. Germline CDR1 MNHEY, CDR2 SVGEGT. Trimming took 5 bases from V and 1 from J, leaving 9 bases between them.

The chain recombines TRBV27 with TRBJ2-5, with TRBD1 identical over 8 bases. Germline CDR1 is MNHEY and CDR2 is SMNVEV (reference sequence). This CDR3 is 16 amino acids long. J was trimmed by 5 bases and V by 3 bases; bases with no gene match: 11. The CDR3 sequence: CASSFLASTGVETQYF. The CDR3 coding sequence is TGTGCCAGCAGTTTCTTGGCCTCGACAGGGGTTGAGACCCAGTACTTC.

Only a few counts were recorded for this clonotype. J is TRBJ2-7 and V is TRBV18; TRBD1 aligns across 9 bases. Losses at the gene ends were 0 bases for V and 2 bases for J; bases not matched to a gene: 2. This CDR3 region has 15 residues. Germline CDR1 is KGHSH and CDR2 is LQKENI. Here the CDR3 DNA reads TGTGCCAGCTCACCACCACAGGGGGCGGCCTACGAGCAGTACTTC. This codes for CASSPPQGAAYEQYF.

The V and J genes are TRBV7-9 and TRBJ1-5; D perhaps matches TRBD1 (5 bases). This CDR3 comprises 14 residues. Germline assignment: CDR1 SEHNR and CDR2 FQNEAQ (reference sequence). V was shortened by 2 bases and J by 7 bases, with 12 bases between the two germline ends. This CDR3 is CASSLPGPLQPQHF. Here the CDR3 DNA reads TGTGCCAGCAGCTTACCGGGACCCTTGCAGCCCCAGCATTTT.

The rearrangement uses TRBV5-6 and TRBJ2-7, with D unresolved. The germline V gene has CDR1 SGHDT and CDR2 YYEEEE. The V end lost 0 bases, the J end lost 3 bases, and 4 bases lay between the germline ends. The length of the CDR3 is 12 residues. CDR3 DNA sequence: TGTGCCAGCAGCTTGGACAACTACGAGCAGTACTTC. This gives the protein CASSLDNYEQYF.

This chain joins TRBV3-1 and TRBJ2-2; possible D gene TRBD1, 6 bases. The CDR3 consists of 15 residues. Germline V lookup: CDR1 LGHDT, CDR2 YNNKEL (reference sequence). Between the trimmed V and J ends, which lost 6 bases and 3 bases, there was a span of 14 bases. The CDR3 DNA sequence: TGTGCCAGCAGGATAACAGGGTCGCACACCGGGGAGCTGTTTTTT. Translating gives CASRITGSHTGELFF. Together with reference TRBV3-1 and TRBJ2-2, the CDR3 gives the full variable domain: DTAVSQTPKYLVTQMGNDKSIKCEQNLGHDTMYWYKQDSKKFLKIMFSYNNKELIINETVPNRFSPKSPDKAHLNLHINSLELGDSAVYFCASRITGSHTGELFFGEGSRLTVL.

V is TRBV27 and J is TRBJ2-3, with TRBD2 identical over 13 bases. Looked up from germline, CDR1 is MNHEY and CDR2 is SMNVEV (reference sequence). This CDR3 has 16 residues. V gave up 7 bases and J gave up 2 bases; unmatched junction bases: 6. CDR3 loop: CASTPGTSGVTDTQYF. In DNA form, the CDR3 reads TGTGCCAGCACCCCCGGGACTAGCGGGGTCACAGATACGCAGTATTTT.

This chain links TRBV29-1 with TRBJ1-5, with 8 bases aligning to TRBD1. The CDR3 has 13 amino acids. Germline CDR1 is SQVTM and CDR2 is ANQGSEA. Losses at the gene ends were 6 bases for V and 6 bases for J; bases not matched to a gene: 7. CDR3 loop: CSVRQGLGQPQHF. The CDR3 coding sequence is TGCAGCGTCCGACAGGGGTTGGGTCAGCCCCAGCATTTT.

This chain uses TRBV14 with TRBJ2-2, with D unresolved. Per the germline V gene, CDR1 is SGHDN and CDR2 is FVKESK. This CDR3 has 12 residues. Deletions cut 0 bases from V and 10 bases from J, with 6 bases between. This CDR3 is CASSQEWEELFF. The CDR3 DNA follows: TGTGCCAGCAGCCAAGAGTGGGAGGAGCTGTTTTTT.

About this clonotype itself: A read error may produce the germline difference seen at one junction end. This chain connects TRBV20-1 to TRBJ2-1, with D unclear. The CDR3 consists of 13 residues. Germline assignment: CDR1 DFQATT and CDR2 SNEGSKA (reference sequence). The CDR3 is CSARQDNYDEQFF. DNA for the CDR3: TGCAGTGCTAGGCAGGATAACTACGATGAGCAGTTCTTC.

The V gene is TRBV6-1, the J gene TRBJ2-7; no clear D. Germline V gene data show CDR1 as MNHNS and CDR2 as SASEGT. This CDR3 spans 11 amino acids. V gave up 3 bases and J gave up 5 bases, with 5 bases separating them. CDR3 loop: CASSDADEQYF. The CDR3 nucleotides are TGTGCCAGCAGTGACGCCGACGAGCAGTACTTC.

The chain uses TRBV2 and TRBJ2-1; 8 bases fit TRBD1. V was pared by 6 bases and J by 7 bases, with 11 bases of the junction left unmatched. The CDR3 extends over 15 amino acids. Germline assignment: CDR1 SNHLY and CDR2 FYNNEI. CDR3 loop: CASRDPGTGRNEQFF. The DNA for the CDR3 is TGTGCCAGCAGAGACCCCGGGACAGGCCGGAATGAGCAGTTCTTC. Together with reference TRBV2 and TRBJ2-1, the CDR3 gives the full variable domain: EPEVTQTPSHQVTQMGQEVILRCVPISNHLYFYWYRQILGQKVEFLVSFYNNEISEKSEIFDDQFSVERPDGSNFTLKIRSTKLEDSAMYFCASRDPGTGRNEQFFGPGTRLTVL.